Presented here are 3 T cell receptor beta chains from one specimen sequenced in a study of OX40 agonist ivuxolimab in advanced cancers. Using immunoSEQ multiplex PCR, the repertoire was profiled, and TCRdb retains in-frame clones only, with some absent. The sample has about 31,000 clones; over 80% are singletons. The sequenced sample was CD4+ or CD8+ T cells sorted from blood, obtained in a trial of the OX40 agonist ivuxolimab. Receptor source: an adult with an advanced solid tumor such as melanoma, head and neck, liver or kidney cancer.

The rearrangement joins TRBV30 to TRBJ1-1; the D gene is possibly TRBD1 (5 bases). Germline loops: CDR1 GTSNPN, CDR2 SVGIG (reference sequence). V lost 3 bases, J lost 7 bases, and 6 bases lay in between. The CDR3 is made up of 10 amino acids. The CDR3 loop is CAWRGDEAFF. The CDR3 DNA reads TGTGCCTGGAGGGGGGATGAAGCTTTCTTT.

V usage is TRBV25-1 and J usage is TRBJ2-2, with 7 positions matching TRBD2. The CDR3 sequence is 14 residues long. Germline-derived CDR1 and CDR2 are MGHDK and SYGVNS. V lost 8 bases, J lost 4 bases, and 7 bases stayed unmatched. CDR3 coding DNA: TGTGCCAGCGGGGCCTGGGGGGGCACCGGGGAGCTGTTTTTT. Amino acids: CASGAWGGTGELFF.

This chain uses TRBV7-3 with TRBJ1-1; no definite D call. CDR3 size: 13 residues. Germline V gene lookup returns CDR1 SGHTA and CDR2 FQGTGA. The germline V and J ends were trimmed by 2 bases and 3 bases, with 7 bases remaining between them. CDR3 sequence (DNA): TGTGCCAGCAGCTTAGGCCTACACACTGAAGCTTTCTTT. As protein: CASSLGLHTEAFF. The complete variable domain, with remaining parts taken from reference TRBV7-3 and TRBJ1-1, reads GAGVSQTPSNKVTEKGKYVELRCDPISGHTALYWYRQSLGQGPEFLIYFQGTGAADDSGLPNDRFFAVRPEGSVSTLKIQRTERGDSAVYLCASSLGLHTEAFFGQGTRLTVV.